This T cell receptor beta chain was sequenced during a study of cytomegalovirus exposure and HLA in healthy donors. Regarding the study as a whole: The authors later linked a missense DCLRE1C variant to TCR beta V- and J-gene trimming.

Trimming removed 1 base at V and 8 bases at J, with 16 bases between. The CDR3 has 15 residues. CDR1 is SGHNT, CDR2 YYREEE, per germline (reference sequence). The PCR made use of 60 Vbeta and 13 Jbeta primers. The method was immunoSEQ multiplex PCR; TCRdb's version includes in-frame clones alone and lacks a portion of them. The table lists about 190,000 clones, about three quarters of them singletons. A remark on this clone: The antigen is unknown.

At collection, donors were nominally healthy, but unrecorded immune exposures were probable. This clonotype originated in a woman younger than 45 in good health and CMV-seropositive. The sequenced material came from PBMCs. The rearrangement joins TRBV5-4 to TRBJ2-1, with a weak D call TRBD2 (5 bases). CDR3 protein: CASSLSSGEWDEQFF. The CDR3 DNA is TGTGCCAGCAGCTTGTCGTCTGGGGAGTGGGATGAGCAGTTCTTC.